One and the same sample provided the 15 T cell receptor beta chains below, sequenced in a study of T cell responses to AZD1222 COVID-19 vaccine. Data came from immunoSEQ multiplex PCR; TCRdb stores just in-frame clones and leaves some out. This sample has about 150,000 clones, with approximately 92% found just once. The sequencing here drew on peripheral blood, taken 28 days after the second AZD1222 dose. These receptors came from an adult who received the AZD1222 COVID-19 vaccine.

J is TRBJ1-2 and V is TRBV20-1; D not resolved. Germline loops: CDR1 DFQATT, CDR2 SNEGSKA (reference sequence). Trimming stripped 3 bases from V and 3 bases from J, with 11 bases between. CDR3 length equals 13 residues. CDR3 in DNA: TGCAGTGCTAGTCCTGGGTCCCACTATGGCTACACCTTC. It codes for CSASPGSHYGYTF.

The chain joins TRBV7-2 to TRBJ2-1, with a possible D match to TRBD2 (5 bases). The CDR3 loop spans 15 amino acids. CDR1 is SGHTA and CDR2 is FQGNSA in the germline V gene. The V and J ends lost 10 bases and 6 bases respectively, with 22 bases between them. The CDR3 nucleotides are TGTGCCACCCCCGGAGGTTCACATGTGGTCAATGAGCAGTTCTTC. Its protein product is CATPGGSHVVNEQFF.

V gene TRBV5-1 combines with J gene TRBJ1-2; no clear D gene. V was clipped by 4 bases and J by 2 bases, with 9 bases between them. The CDR3 is 13 residues long. Germline V lookup: CDR1 SGHRS, CDR2 YFSETQ. Here the CDR3 reads CASSLDGNYGYTF. As DNA, the CDR3 is TGCGCCAGCAGCCTGGACGGGAACTATGGCTACACCTTC.

The chain couples TRBV23-1 to TRBJ2-5; 10 positions agree with TRBD1. TRBV23-1 is reported as an ORF; its role is uncertain. Trimming at V came to 4 bases and at J to 5 bases, leaving 7 bases not matched to a gene. The CDR3 loop spans 15 amino acids. CDR3: CASSPRDRGTETQYF. The CDR3 DNA sequence: TGCGCCAGCAGTCCCCGGGACAGGGGCACTGAGACCCAGTACTTC.

The chain joins TRBV7-8 to TRBJ1-6; perhaps TRBD1 as D (6 bases). Germline CDR1 reads SGHVS; CDR2 reads FQNEAQ. This CDR3 contains 16 residues. V lost 3 bases and J 8 bases, leaving 17 bases between the germline ends. DNA for the CDR3: TGTGCCAGCAGCTTTTCGTCAGGGAAGGGGGATTCACCCCTCCACTTT. Its protein is CASSFSSGKGDSPLHF.

The chain has TRBV5-1 and TRBJ2-7; TRBD2 aligns across 13 bases. This CDR3 has 15 amino acids. V gave up 4 bases and J gave up 2 bases; unmatched junction bases: 3. Germline V gene sequence: CDR1 SGHRS, CDR2 YFSETQ. The CDR3 DNA reads TGCGCCAGCAGCACACTAGCGGGGGGGACCTACGAGCAGTACTTC. Translating gives CASSTLAGGTYEQYF.

The J gene is TRBJ2-1, the V gene TRBV3-1 (or the pseudogene TRBV3-2); 11 nucleotides match TRBD2. There are 15 residues in the CDR3. The trim removed 2 bases at V and 10 bases at J, leaving 7 bases unmatched. Germline values: CDR1 LGHDT, CDR2 YNNKEL (reference sequence). As DNA, the CDR3 is TGTGCCAGCAGCCAAATGCTAGCGGGAGGACCCGAGCAGTTCTTC. Encoded protein: CASSQMLAGGPEQFF.

In its sample, this clone was seen once. The V gene is TRBV7-6, the J gene TRBJ2-7; 9 nucleotides line up with TRBD1. The CDR3 runs 14 residues. Germline V lookup: CDR1 SGHVS, CDR2 FNYEAQ. V was pared by 3 bases and J by 5 bases, with 5 bases of the junction left unmatched. This chain's CDR3 is CASSLGQGGDEQYF. In DNA, the CDR3 is TGTGCCAGCAGCTTGGGACAGGGCGGCGACGAGCAGTACTTC.

This clone was seen only once. The rearrangement links TRBV7-9 to TRBJ2-3, with D possibly matching TRBD2 (7 bases). Per the germline V gene, CDR1 is SEHNR and CDR2 is FQNEAQ (reference sequence). The CDR3 contains 15 residues. The V and J ends lost 5 bases and 1 base respectively, with 13 bases between them. CDR3 protein: CASSVPGGRTDTQYF. CDR3 in DNA: TGTGCCAGCAGCGTGCCCGGGGGGCGCACAGATACGCAGTATTTT.

In DNA form, the CDR3 reads TGTGCCAGTAGCGGACAGTCAAATTCACCCCTCCACTTT. This translates into CASSGQSNSPLHF. The chain carries TRBV19 and TRBJ1-6; tentatively, D is TRBD1 (6 bases). V was clipped by 6 bases and J by 7 bases, with 10 bases between them. Germline V lookup: CDR1 LNHDA, CDR2 SQIVND (reference sequence). This CDR3 region has 13 residues.

Comment on this clone: The sample carries other DNA sequences with the same CDR3. V usage is TRBV9 and J usage is TRBJ2-2; D gene ambiguous. There are 12 residues in the CDR3. Trimming took 4 bases from V and 6 from J, leaving 7 bases between them. Germline V lookup: CDR1 SGDLS, CDR2 YYNGEE. This CDR3 is CASSPHSGELFF. The DNA of the CDR3 is TGTGCCAGCAGCCCCCATTCCGGGGAGCTGTTTTTT.

This clone was seen only once. The chain employs TRBV7-2 and TRBJ2-1, with no clear D. The V end was cut by 1 base, the J end by 4 bases, with 11 bases between. The CDR3 consists of 15 residues. Looked up from germline, CDR1 is SGHTA and CDR2 is FQGNSA. The CDR3 DNA sequence: TGTGCCAGCAGCTTAGATGCTGGCCAGTACAATGAGCAGTTCTTC. This translates into CASSLDAGQYNEQFF.

The V call is TRBV6-1, the J call TRBJ2-3; no firm D call. CDR3 length: 15 amino acids. V was shortened by 1 base and J by 4 bases, with 12 bases between the two germline ends. Germline-derived CDR1 and CDR2 are MNHNS and SASEGT. The CDR3 sequence: CASSEDFWSSDTQYF. The CDR3 bases are TGTGCCAGCAGTGAAGACTTTTGGAGTTCAGATACGCAGTATTTT.

The chain joins TRBV7-9 to TRBJ2-1; D might be TRBD2 (5 bases). This CDR3 contains 13 residues. V was cut by 2 bases and J by 9 bases, with 11 bases left in between. CDR1 and CDR2 from the germline V gene are SEHNR and FQNEAQ (reference sequence). The CDR3 DNA reads as TGTGCCAGCAGCTTATCCGGGGTCGGTGAGCAGTTCTTC. It translates to CASSLSGVGEQFF. Full variable domain (rest looked up from reference TRBV7-9 and TRBJ2-1): DTGVSQNPRHKITKRGQNVTFRCDPISEHNRLYWYRQTLGQGPEFLTYFQNEAQLEKSRLLSDRFSAERPKGSFSTLEIQRTEQGDSAMYLCASSLSGVGEQFFGPGTRLTVL.

V gene TRBV6-5 combines with J gene TRBJ2-2; D gene ambiguous. With 6 bases removed from V and 7 bases from J, the gap between germline ends came to 12 bases. Germline V gene lookup returns CDR1 MNHEY and CDR2 SVGAGI. CDR3 size: 13 residues. The CDR3 bases are TGTGCCAGCAGCCACAAGAGGATCGGGGAGCTGTTTTTT. It translates to CASSHKRIGELFF.